This T cell receptor beta chain was profiled in a study of yellow fever vaccine responses in identical twins. Notes on the study in general: Twin vaccine T cell responses reportedly seemed partly convergent, partly personalized.

Germline lookup yields CDR1 MNHEY and CDR2 SMNVEV (reference sequence). The ends were cut back, 4 bases at V and 3 bases at J, with 6 bases in the middle. This CDR3 region has 12 residues. Points on this clonotype: Its antigen is unknown.

TCRdb redid the calling of the RT-PCR reads with MiXCR, one entry per CDR3 protein. The data show approximately 13,000 distinct CDR3 sequences, with around 85% seen just once and 0.67% held by the top ten. The rearrangement links TRBV27 to TRBJ1-1; D ambiguous. Here the sequenced sample was T cells from blood (PBMCs), unsorted or a sorted subset (not recorded which), taken before or after yellow fever vaccination (not recorded which). The sequence was obtained from a woman aged 18-29 years who received the yellow fever vaccine. CDR3 protein: CASSWVYTEAFF. DNA for the CDR3: TGTGCCAGCAGTTGGGTTTACACTGAAGCTTTCTTT.